This TCR beta chain was documented in a study of post-analysis software for immune sequencing data. Study-wide findings and caveats: About five TRBV segments appeared more often in patients than in controls, and TRBV5-6, TRBV5-1 and TRBV20-1 were among these. Multiple sclerosis was associated with a significant reduction in normalized Chao1 diversity relative to controls.

Trimming took 4 bases from V and 0 from J; bases not matched to a gene: 9. There are 17 residues in the CDR3. Looked up from germline, CDR1 is MNHNS and CDR2 is SASEGT. Remarks on this clonotype: Its antigen is not identified.

TCR beta cDNA libraries included unique molecular identifiers. Between about 0.85 and 10 million T cells gave rise to 450,000 to 650,000 cDNA molecules. TCRdb fed the PCR reads into MiXCR, producing one record per CDR3 protein. This table has hundreds of thousands of distinct CDR3 sequences, just under 30% appearing once. This sequence joins TRBV6-1 and TRBJ2-1; TRBD1 aligns across 7 bases. The receptor was derived from a girl between 5 and 17 years old with multiple sclerosis. Sequencing used blood. CDR3 sequence: CASSGPQGSSSYNEQFF. The CDR3 coding sequence is TGTGCCAGCAGTGGCCCACAGGGGTCGAGCTCCTACAATGAGCAGTTCTTC.